The following is a TCR beta chain sequence with its context. Stated time point: peripheral blood 6 weeks after treatment start. This specimen comes from a study of PD-L1 blockade in urothelial cancer. The protocol was immunoSEQ multiplex PCR, while the TCRdb copy is restricted to in-frame clones and leaves out a portion. The sample holds some 120,000 clones, 86% seen once. V was cut by 1 base and J by 4 bases, with 11 bases left in between. The CDR3 totals 15 residues. CDR1 and CDR2 (germline): SGHDN, FVKESK. This chain links TRBV14 with TRBJ2-1; D possibly corresponds to TRBD2 (5 bases). This TCR was recovered from a middle-aged man with urothelial cancer. The material was PBMCs, obtained around atezolizumab (anti-PD-L1) treatment. Here the CDR3 reads CASSQAWTLYNEQFF. The CDR3 DNA follows: TGTGCCAGCAGCCAAGCCTGGACTCTATACAATGAGCAGTTCTTC.